The clone carrying this T cell receptor (beta chain) was counted at least ten times. The antigen is not known. This sample was included in a study of T-cell reconstitution after alpha-beta-depleted transplantation in children. V lost 1 base to trimming and J lost 1 base, with 8 bases between them. Germline V gene sequence: CDR1 SGHRS, CDR2 YFSETQ. The CDR3 has 14 amino acids. Whole-study findings and limits: The authors attributed T-cell counts and diversity one year after transplant mostly to newly produced T cells. Where some patients showed high TCRbeta diversity at day 60, it came from recipient T cells and thymic progenitors that had survived.

Preparation of the TCRbeta library involved a method that used unique molecular identifiers. TCRdb re-called the PCR reads through MiXCR, storing one row per CDR3 protein. The table shows over 200,000 distinct CDR3 sequences, with 11% occurring only once. Here the sequenced sample was PBMCs, taken before TCRalphabeta/CD19-depleted stem cell transplant. J is TRBJ2-5 and V is TRBV5-1; D is unresolved. This clonotype was obtained from a child younger than two with acute myeloid leukemia, due to receive a stem cell transplant. The CDR3 loop is CASSLSDVQETQYF. CDR3 bases: TGCGCCAGCAGCTTGAGCGACGTCCAAGAGACCCAGTACTTC.